This TCR beta chain was identified in a study of blood T cell repertoires in COVID-19. Overall study: T cells, B-cell-depleted T cells, or PBMCs provided the cDNA or gDNA that served as material.

This clone came up once. CDR1 is KGHSY, CDR2 FQNENV, per germline. This CDR3 is 14 amino acids long. The trim removed 4 bases at V and 3 bases at J, leaving 4 bases unmatched. The method was immunoSEQ multiplex PCR; TCRdb's version includes in-frame clones alone and lacks a portion of them. The data contain some 220,000 clones, about 84% of them singletons. The genes are TRBV16 and TRBJ2-7; 9 bases match TRBD2. Sequenced sample: peripheral blood. The TCR sequence derives from a human donor in a cohort sampled during active COVID-19. DNA for the CDR3: TGTGCCAGCAGCCCTCTAGCGGGAAACTACGAGCAGTACTTC. Protein: CASSPLAGNYEQYF.